One sample yielded the 23 T cell receptor beta chains listed below, sequenced in a study of T cell repertoires in cytomegalovirus infection. TCRdb re-called the reads through MiXCR, storing one row per CDR3 protein. The data contain about 260,000 distinct CDR3 sequences, about an eighth of them singletons. Source material: PBMCs. These receptors originate from a human donor in good health (CMV status not recorded). Some clones in this sample may be carry-over from other donors' samples.

This clonotype was counted ten times or more. This rearrangement joins TRBV7-2 to TRBJ1-6; no clear D. Trimming took 3 bases from V and 7 from J, leaving 4 bases between them. Germline values: CDR1 SGHTA, CDR2 FQGNSA. The CDR3 totals 12 residues. The CDR3 DNA sequence: TGTGCCAGCAGCTTGGAAAATTCACCCCTCCACTTT. Translated: CASSLENSPLHF. Filled out from reference TRBV7-2 and TRBJ1-6, the complete variable domain reads GAGVSQSPSNKVTEKGKDVELRCDPISGHTALYWYRQSLGQGLEFLIYFQGNSAPDKSGLPSDRFSAERTGGSVSTLTIQRTQQEDSAVYLCASSLENSPLHFGNGTRLTVT.

This clonotype showed up many times. V usage is TRBV7-2 and J usage is TRBJ2-7, with D possibly being TRBD2 (5 bases). With 0 bases removed from V and 4 bases from J, the gap between germline ends came to 13 bases. This CDR3 comprises 15 residues. In germline, CDR1 is SGHTA, CDR2 FQGNSA. CDR3 in amino acids: CASSLALPGRYEQYF. In nucleotides, the CDR3 is TGTGCCAGCAGCTTAGCGCTCCCGGGAAGGTACGAGCAGTACTTC.

At least ten counts were recorded for this clonotype. V gene TRBV6-2 or TRBV6-3 combines with J gene TRBJ2-3; D possibly corresponds to TRBD2 (6 bases). Trimming removed 2 bases from V and 3 bases from J, with 12 bases in between. CDR3 length: 15 residues. The V gene's germline CDR1 is MNHEY and CDR2 SVGEGT. The CDR3 DNA sequence: TGTGCCAGCAGTTACGGCGGGGTCGGTACAGATACGCAGTATTTT. This codes for CASSYGGVGTDTQYF.

This clonotype has more than one count but fewer than ten. The chain carries TRBV28 and TRBJ2-3; possible D gene TRBD2, 7 bases. Germline CDR1 MDHEN, CDR2 SYDVKM. Between the trimmed V and J ends, which lost 5 bases and 4 bases, there was a span of 19 bases. The CDR3 covers 16 residues. The CDR3 sequence is CASSQWGGGEADTQYF. CDR3 sequence (DNA): TGTGCCAGCAGTCAATGGGGGGGGGGCGAGGCAGATACGCAGTATTTT.

This clonotype was counted many times. The chain has TRBV7-9 and TRBJ2-2; TRBD1 agrees at 8 bases. The junction had 11 bases not matched to a gene; V was cut back by 6 bases and J by 5 bases. The CDR3 loop spans 16 amino acids. Germline CDR1 reads SEHNR; CDR2 reads FQNEAQ (reference sequence). The CDR3 DNA is TGTGCCAGCAGTCATGGACAGGGCCTTCGGACCGGGGAGCTGTTTTTT. Amino acid sequence: CASSHGQGLRTGELFF.

This clonotype has ten or more counts. The V and J genes are TRBV7-3 and TRBJ1-1; TRBD1 matches at 7 bases. Germline CDR1 reads SGHTA; CDR2 reads FQGTGA. After removal of 5 bases from V and 1 base from J, the junction contained 4 bases not matched to a gene. The length of the CDR3 is 14 residues. The CDR3 loop reads CASSTGTANTEAFF. CDR3 DNA sequence: TGTGCCAGCAGCACCGGGACAGCGAACACTGAAGCTTTCTTT.

The rearrangement uses TRBV29-1 and TRBJ1-5; weak D call: TRBD1 (5 bases). This CDR3 is built from 14 residues. Germline V gene sequence: CDR1 SQVTM, CDR2 ANQGSEA. Trimming removed 2 bases from V and 6 bases from J, with 14 bases in between. CDR3 nucleotides: TGCAGCGTTGAATTGGGGGGGTCGGGTCAGCCCCAGCATTTT. As protein: CSVELGGSGQPQHF.

The J gene is TRBJ1-5, the V gene TRBV15; D may be TRBD1 (5 bases). The CDR3 is 14 amino acids. Trimming shortened V by 0 bases and J by 3 bases, and 6 bases separated the two germline ends. Germline CDR1 and CDR2: LNHNV and YYDKDF (reference sequence). The CDR3, as DNA: TGTGCCACCAGCAGAGACAGGGCCAATCAGCCCCAGCATTTT. Translated: CATSRDRANQPQHF.

V and J are TRBV6-5 and TRBJ2-7; 10 nucleotides align to TRBD2. This CDR3 has 15 residues. V lost 5 bases, J lost 3 bases, and 7 bases stayed unmatched. Germline V gives CDR1 MNHEY, CDR2 SVGAGI. CDR3 nucleotide sequence: TGTGCCAGCAGTGGGGGACTAGCGCCGGACTACGAGCAGTACTTC. It yields the protein CASSGGLAPDYEQYF.

This clonotype was picked up a small number of times. This may arise from a read error, as a much more abundant clone is one base away. The chain carries TRBV7-9 and TRBJ1-2; D may be TRBD1 (6 bases). This CDR3 is 13 amino acids long. Germline CDR1 is SEHNR and CDR2 is FQNEAQ (reference sequence). V was cut by 5 bases and J by 2 bases, with 9 bases left in between. CDR3 bases: TGTGCCAGCAGCCGGACAGAGAACTATGGCTACACCTTC. Its protein product is CASSRTENYGYTF.

This clonotype occurred many times. The chain is built from TRBV19 and TRBJ2-7; tentative D call: TRBD2 (6 bases). The V end lost 10 bases, the J end lost 2 bases, and 21 bases lay between the germline ends. CDR1 LNHDA and CDR2 SQIVND come from the germline V gene (reference sequence). CDR3 size: 15 residues. The CDR3 protein is CATSSGSAVPYEQYF. CDR3 DNA sequence: TGTGCCACCTCAAGCGGGTCTGCTGTCCCCTACGAGCAGTACTTC.

This clonotype was detected many times. V gene TRBV7-2 combines with J gene TRBJ1-1; weak D call: TRBD1 (5 bases). V was pared by 3 bases and J by 6 bases, with 17 bases between. Germline CDR1 and CDR2: SGHTA and FQGNSA. The CDR3 contains 15 residues. CDR3 sequence: CASSFRRQKVPEAFF. Here the CDR3 DNA reads TGTGCCAGCAGCTTTAGGCGACAGAAGGTCCCTGAAGCTTTCTTT.

This chain links TRBV4-1 with TRBJ2-3; 7 nucleotides agree with TRBD1. This CDR3 is 15 amino acids long. The V gene end was trimmed by 4 bases and the J gene end by 3 bases; junction bases not matched to a gene: 7. Germline-derived CDR1 and CDR2 are MGHRA and YSYEKL. As DNA, the CDR3 is TGCGCCAGCAGCCTGGGACAGCCAATTACAGATACGCAGTATTTT. Its protein is CASSLGQPITDTQYF.

This clonotype was counted only a few times. The J gene is TRBJ2-2, the V gene TRBV6-5; 8 bases match TRBD1. Trimming took 7 bases from V and 1 from J; bases not matched to a gene: 8. Germline CDR1 reads MNHEY; CDR2 reads SVGAGI. The CDR3 totals 16 residues. CDR3 residues: CASKRSGTGNTGELFF. CDR3 sequence (DNA): TGTGCCAGCAAGAGATCCGGGACAGGGAACACCGGGGAGCTGTTTTTT.

Worth noting for this clonotype: A much larger clone sits a single nucleotide away, making a read error possible. This chain links TRBV27 with TRBJ2-2; weak D call: TRBD1 (6 bases). The length of the CDR3 is 14 residues. CDR1 is MNHEY, CDR2 SMNVEV, per germline (reference sequence). The CDR3 region has the DNA TGTGCCTGCAGATTGGGGGCTGGCACCGGGGAGCTGTTTTTT. Translated: CACRLGAGTGELFF.

V usage is TRBV3-1 and J usage is TRBJ1-6; D gene unclear. Between the trimmed V and J ends, which lost 0 bases and 7 bases, there was a span of 4 bases. Germline V gives CDR1 LGHDT, CDR2 YNNKEL (reference sequence). The CDR3 contains 13 residues. CDR3 coding DNA: TGTGCCAGCAGCCAAGATAGGAATTCACCCCTCCACTTT. Translating it yields CASSQDRNSPLHF. Using reference TRBV3-1 and TRBJ1-6 for the parts outside the CDR3, the full variable domain is DTAVSQTPKYLVTQMGNDKSIKCEQNLGHDTMYWYKQDSKKFLKIMFSYNNKELIINETVPNRFSPKSPDKAHLNLHINSLELGDSAVYFCASSQDRNSPLHFGNGTRLTVT.

This clonotype was counted many times. The chain joins TRBV28 to TRBJ1-2; weak D call: TRBD1 (6 bases). Germline values: CDR1 MDHEN, CDR2 SYDVKM. This CDR3 comprises 18 residues. V lost 5 bases and J 0 bases, leaving 22 bases between the germline ends. For the CDR3, the DNA is TGTGCCAGCAGTAAACTAACCCAGGGGATTGGTGCTAACTATGGCTACACCTTC. Translation: CASSKLTQGIGANYGYTF.

The sample holds many counts of this clonotype. This chain joins TRBV19 and TRBJ2-1; D ambiguous. Trimming stripped 7 bases from V and 7 bases from J, with 20 bases between. This CDR3 comprises 15 residues. The V gene's germline CDR1 is LNHDA and CDR2 SQIVND (reference sequence). The chain's CDR3 is CASTPRAGNGNEQFF. CDR3 DNA: TGTGCCAGTACCCCTCGGGCAGGTAATGGGAATGAGCAGTTCTTC.

The rearrangement joins TRBV2 to TRBJ2-7; a weak D match, TRBD1 (5 bases). V gave up 3 bases and J gave up 0 bases, with 9 bases separating them. Germline CDR1 reads SNHLY; CDR2 reads FYNNEI. The CDR3 contains 14 residues. Written as DNA, the CDR3 is TGTGCCAGCAGTGAGGGGCAGCGCTCCTACGAGCAGTACTTC. Translating it yields CASSEGQRSYEQYF.

The rearrangement joins TRBV27 to TRBJ1-2, with a tentative D call TRBD1 (5 bases). Trimming took 5 bases from V and 2 from J, leaving 15 bases between them. Germline V gives CDR1 MNHEY, CDR2 SMNVEV (reference sequence). This CDR3 has 15 amino acids. The chain's CDR3 is CASSIAGKGNYGYTF. In DNA form, the CDR3 reads TGTGCCAGCAGTATAGCAGGGAAAGGAAACTATGGCTACACCTTC.

This rearrangement joins TRBV4-3 to TRBJ2-1, with a tentative D call TRBD1 (5 bases). The germline V gene encodes CDR1 LGHNA and CDR2 YSLEER. V was pared by 0 bases and J by 1 base, with 16 bases between. The CDR3 contains 18 residues. DNA for the CDR3: TGCGCCAGCAGCCAAGACAGGGTAGGGTTTGGATCCTACAATGAGCAGTTCTTC. Translated, it gives CASSQDRVGFGSYNEQFF.

This clonotype was detected ten times or more. This sequence joins TRBV7-2 and TRBJ1-3; no definite D call. Trimming removed 2 bases from V and 3 bases from J, with 11 bases in between. This CDR3 has 15 residues. The germline V gene encodes CDR1 SGHTA and CDR2 FQGNSA. In nucleotides, the CDR3 is TGTGCCAGCAGCTTACGACAAACGTATGGAAACACCATATATTTT. Amino acid sequence: CASSLRQTYGNTIYF. Together with reference TRBV7-2 and TRBJ1-3, the CDR3 gives the full variable domain: GAGVSQSPSNKVTEKGKDVELRCDPISGHTALYWYRQSLGQGLEFLIYFQGNSAPDKSGLPSDRFSAERTGGSVSTLTIQRTQQEDSAVYLCASSLRQTYGNTIYFGEGSWLTVV.

There are many counts of this clonotype. The CDR3 loop is CASRPLPGAGATDIQYF. The CDR3 DNA reads TGTGCCAGCAGACCACTGCCCGGAGCGGGAGCTACGGACATTCAGTACTTC. The J gene is TRBJ2-4, the V gene TRBV5-5; TRBD2 agrees at 8 bases. The CDR3 runs 17 residues. CDR1 and CDR2 from the germline V gene are SGHKS and YYEKEE (reference sequence). The junction had 18 bases not matched to a gene; V was cut back by 5 bases and J by 8 bases.